A selection of T cell receptor beta chains follows, all from one sample in a study of OX40 agonist ivuxolimab in advanced cancers. The assay was immunoSEQ multiplex PCR, and TCRdb's table has in-frame clones only and misses some. The sample holds approximately 56,000 clones; more than 80% are singletons and the top ten take about 0.73%. Sequenced material: CD4+ or CD8+ T cells sorted from blood, taken in a trial of the OX40 agonist ivuxolimab. These receptors all come from an adult with an advanced solid tumor such as melanoma, head and neck, liver or kidney cancer. The CDR3 runs from the conserved cysteine through the conserved F or W.

v_call	cdr3_aa
TRBV10-1	CASSNPNTEAFF
TRBV6-6	CASNRGAGLIDEQFF
TRBV6-5	CASSYTPDQGTEAFF
TRBV11-2	CASSSTGRVRTEAFF
TRBV19	CASSGGAGDTQYF
TRBV15	CATRTGGTDTQYF
TRBV7-3	CASSLRSIGSPLHF
TRBV11-3	CASSREGYEQFF
TRBV5-5	CASSVDWTSTDTQYF
TRBV7-9	CASSTRVGPDTQYF
TRBV19	CASIPAISYNEQFF
TRBV14	CASSQDWGQGGSEQYF
TRBV6-6	CASGGRSNQPQHF
TRBV2	CASSQGLLQPQHF
TRBV28	CASSSRIGQGRETQYF
TRBV11-2	CASSWGDRGGYEQYF
TRBV6-1	CASTEGTGVVDEQFF
TRBV5-6	CASSQSSGGYTQYF
TRBV29-1	CSALTGGGGGIQYF
TRBV11-2	CASSEGQATGEQYF
TRBV7-9	CAAGLGVAGTDTQYF
TRBV9	CASSVAPLDTQYF
TRBV28	CASSLGGITNGYTF
TRBV27	CASSSTGAMNTEAFF
TRBV11-2	CASSPRQLGGAFF
TRBV2	CASSGSGGAEETQYF
TRBV4-1	CASSQVLSIDTQYF
TRBV18	CASSPSGQAPSYNEQFF
TRBV5-1	CASSLGGSTYEQYF
TRBV5-1	CASSLAGTVSYEQYF
TRBV9	CASSGGRQGSSGNTIYF
TRBV2	CASTQDGGFQPQHF
TRBV5-6	CASSLVNLNSPLHF
TRBV6-5	CASRVAGANVLTF
TRBV9	CASSVGLGLEAFF
TRBV18	CASSLGPTSGQPQHF
TRBV7-8	CASSPRGREETQYF
TRBV18	CASSLRRGAYNEQFF
TRBV4-1	CASSQIAGGGYEQYF
TRBV7-3	CASSSGQGVGYTDTQYF
TRBV11-2	CASSLDRAGAKQETQYF
TRBV6-1	CASNKDHSTDTQYF
TRBV5-1	CASKKDINTEAFF
TRBV6-1	CASSRTGGGGDTQYF
TRBV5-4	CASSLRGSYEQYF
TRBV6-1	CASAVEANEKLFF
TRBV6-5	CASTRIAGNTEAFF
TRBV11-1	CASSSVRTRSTDTQYF
TRBV27	CASGSSGGARAGELFF
TRBV19	CASSRGGDTEAFF
TRBV9	CASSEGGLRGFNSPLHF
TRBV10-2	CASRPGTGGRAFF
TRBV28	CASSLAGGAVGYTF
TRBV7-9	CASSLAYPSTDTQYF
TRBV11-2	CASSHGRRDYEQYF